One and the same sample provided the 17 T cell receptor beta chains below, sequenced in a study of T cells in Graves' hyperthyroidism and ophthalmopathy. From RNA transcripts, TCR beta CDR3 regions were amplified. The HTBI set primed first-round TCR CDR3 RT-PCR. TCRdb re-derived calls from the multiplex PCR reads in MiXCR, one entry per CDR3 protein. The profile shows about 560,000 distinct CDR3 sequences, approximately 15% of them singletons. Sequenced material: blood. The receptor set was obtained from a woman aged 18-29 years with Graves' hyperthyroidism.

This clonotype was recorded many times. This rearrangement joins TRBV11-3 to TRBJ2-3, with D possibly being TRBD2 (7 bases). The CDR3 length is 14 residues. Germline V gene data show CDR1 as SGHNT and CDR2 as YENEEA. V dropped 9 bases and J dropped 4 bases, with 17 bases sitting between them. The DNA of the CDR3 is TGTGCCAGTACCGCGGGGGCCCTGGCAGATACGCAGTATTTT. This sequence encodes CASTAGALADTQYF.

In its sample, this clonotype was seen many times. J is TRBJ1-2 and V is TRBV20-1, with TRBD1 as a possible D gene (5 bases). CDR3 length equals 15 residues. The germline V gene encodes CDR1 DFQATT and CDR2 SNEGSKA (reference sequence). Trimming shortened V by 6 bases and J by 0 bases, and 17 bases separated the two germline ends. The CDR3, as DNA: TGCAGTGCGCGGTCTCCGGGACCTACTAACTATGGCTACACCTTC. Its protein product is CSARSPGPTNYGYTF.

This chain uses TRBV5-1 with TRBJ2-5, with 8 bases fitting TRBD2. With 4 bases clipped from V and 2 bases from J, the junction kept 7 bases outside the gene matches. The CDR3 totals 15 residues. From germline, CDR1 is SGHRS and CDR2 YFSETQ. The chain's CDR3 is CASSGTRGAQETQYF. As DNA, the CDR3 is TGCGCCAGCAGCGGGACGCGGGGGGCTCAAGAGACCCAGTACTTC.

Points on this clonotype: Relative to the germline gene, one junction end is altered; a read error may explain this. The V and J genes are TRBV2 and TRBJ2-7, with D uncertain. The CDR3 extends over 10 amino acids. Germline CDR1 and CDR2: SNHLY and FYNNEI. CDR3 bases: TGTGCCAGCAGTGTGTACGAGCAGTGCTTC. Translating it yields CASSVYEQCF.

The chain couples TRBV28 to TRBJ2-5, with 8 positions matching TRBD1. CDR3 length: 15 residues. V trimming: 5 bases; J trimming: 3 bases; junction bases outside the gene matches: 8. Germline CDR1 MDHEN, CDR2 SYDVKM. The CDR3 bases are TGTGCCAGCAGTCCACCGGACAGGGCCGAAGAGACCCAGTACTTC. This translates into CASSPPDRAEETQYF.

This clonotype was counted only a few times. The J gene is TRBJ1-2, the V gene TRBV4-2, with a possible D match to TRBD1 (5 bases). V lost 4 bases and J 2 bases, leaving 14 bases between the germline ends. The V gene's germline CDR1 is LGHNA and CDR2 YNFKEQ. The CDR3 loop spans 15 amino acids. The CDR3 reads CASSPPPTANYGYTF. The CDR3 DNA reads as TGTGCCAGCAGCCCACCCCCGACAGCCAACTATGGCTACACCTTC.

This clonotype has more than one count but fewer than ten. The chain carries TRBV3-1 and TRBJ2-2, with TRBD1 matching over 7 bases. From germline, CDR1 is LGHDT and CDR2 YNNKEL (reference sequence). V dropped 1 base and J dropped 8; count of bases not matched to a gene: 10. CDR3 length: 16 amino acids. The CDR3 DNA is TGTGCCAGCAGCCAAGGTGGACAGGCCGCTCGAGGGGAGCTGTTTTTT. Encoded protein: CASSQGGQAARGELFF.

This clonotype was found many times. J is TRBJ1-5 and V is TRBV12-5; 8 nucleotides match TRBD1. Trimming took 0 bases from V and 6 from J; bases not matched to a gene: 10. Germline V gene lookup returns CDR1 LGHNT and CDR2 FRNRAP. The CDR3 consists of 17 residues. Written as DNA, the CDR3 is TGTGCTAGTGGTTTGGTACCAGGGGGCTATTCGCCTCAGCCCCAGCATTTT. Translated: CASGLVPGGYSPQPQHF. Drawing the rest from reference TRBV12-5 and TRBJ1-5, the complete variable domain is DARVTQTPRHKVTEMGQEVTMRCQPILGHNTVFWYRQTMMQGLELLAYFRNRAPLDDSGMPKDRFSAEMPDATLATLKIQPSEPRDSAVYFCASGLVPGGYSPQPQHFGDGTRLSIL.

This clonotype was detected only a few times. The chain recombines TRBV19 with TRBJ2-7; D remains ambiguous. Germline CDR1 LNHDA, CDR2 SQIVND (reference sequence). V was shortened by 0 bases and J by 6 bases, with 12 bases between the two germline ends. There are 14 residues in the CDR3. CDR3 residues: CASSIEGQLSEQYF. In nucleotides, the CDR3 is TGTGCCAGTAGTATAGAGGGCCAACTGAGCGAGCAGTACTTC.

V gene TRBV20-1 combines with J gene TRBJ2-4; maybe TRBD1 (6 bases). CDR1 is DFQATT, CDR2 SNEGSKA, per germline (reference sequence). Trimming took 6 bases from V and 0 from J, leaving 15 bases between them. The CDR3 has 15 amino acids. The CDR3 loop is CSAPVEGVAKNIQYF. The CDR3 DNA is TGCAGTGCCCCCGTCGAGGGGGTAGCCAAAAACATTCAGTACTTC.

This clonotype was detected ten times or more. V and J are TRBV6-2 or TRBV6-3 and TRBJ2-7, with 9 bases aligning to TRBD1. CDR3 size: 14 residues. The germline V gene has CDR1 MNHEY and CDR2 SVGEGT. V was clipped by 6 bases and J by 7 bases; unmatched bases: 10. This CDR3 reads CASSLQGALGEQYF. CDR3 bases: TGTGCCAGCAGCCTACAGGGGGCCCTCGGAGAGCAGTACTTC.

This chain links TRBV10-3 with TRBJ1-4, with 8 bases aligning to TRBD1. CDR1 ENHRY and CDR2 SYGVKD come from the germline V gene. V shed 6 bases and J 7 bases; nucleotides not matched to a gene: 10. This CDR3 spans 15 amino acids. The CDR3, as DNA: TGTGCCATCAGCCCGTCCCAGGGGGCTGGTGAAAAACTGTTTTTT. This sequence encodes CAISPSQGAGEKLFF.

V gene TRBV6-2 or TRBV6-3 combines with J gene TRBJ1-1; unclear D gene. This CDR3 is built from 16 residues. Deletions cut 6 bases from V and 4 bases from J, with 21 bases between. Looked up from germline, CDR1 is MNHEY and CDR2 is SVGEGT. This chain's CDR3 is CASSNDTEGWGTEAFF. CDR3 bases: TGTGCCAGCAGCAACGACACGGAGGGTTGGGGCACTGAAGCTTTCTTT.

This clonotype has at least ten counts. The rearrangement joins TRBV27 to TRBJ2-5, with no clear D. This CDR3 is built from 15 residues. Trimming removed 5 bases from V and 1 base from J, with 14 bases in between. Germline lookup yields CDR1 MNHEY and CDR2 SMNVEV (reference sequence). The CDR3 DNA follows: TGTGCCAGCAGTCACTGGCCGCAACCCCAAGAGACCCAGTACTTC. Translation: CASSHWPQPQETQYF.

In the case of this clonotype: The junction and the germline gene differ at one end; a read error may be behind it. The V gene is TRBV7-9, the J gene TRBJ2-2, with TRBD2 matching 10 bases. CDR3 length equals 17 residues. Germline V lookup: CDR1 SEHNR, CDR2 FQNEAQ (reference sequence). The CDR3 sequence: CTGGAPGLATNTGELFF. CDR3 DNA: TGCACCGGGGGGGCCCCGGGACTAGCGACAAACACCGGGGAGCTGTTTTTT.

In this sample, this clonotype turned up many times. The rearrangement uses TRBV28 and TRBJ1-5; no reliable D call. V lost 7 bases, J lost 1 base, and 14 bases lay in between. This CDR3 spans 15 amino acids. In germline, CDR1 is MDHEN, CDR2 SYDVKM. CDR3 in DNA: TGTGCCAGCACCGGGCCCATGTCAAGCAATCAGCCCCAGCATTTT. Its translation is CASTGPMSSNQPQHF.

This clonotype occurred once. A clone one base away is much larger, so this may be a read error. The chain has TRBV10-3 and TRBJ2-5; D possibly corresponds to TRBD1 (6 bases). The CDR3 is 12 amino acids. V shed 10 bases and J shed 2 bases, with 11 bases lying between them. CDR1 is ENHRY, CDR2 SYGVKD, per germline. The CDR3 protein is CATGQPQETQYF. In DNA, the CDR3 is TGTGCCACCGGACAGCCTCAAGAGACCCAGTACTTC.